The 23 T cell receptor beta chains given below trace back to one sample, sequenced in a study of metastatic and nonmetastatic thyroid tumors. TCRdb reprocessed the PCR reads using MiXCR. Altogether roughly 25,000 clones are present, more than 20% being singletons, with the ten largest covering roughly 12%. Patients underwent thyroid surgery, and none had received any treatment before it. Sequencing used tumor tissue. The receptors derive from a male donor with papillary thyroid cancer or a benign thyroid nodule (not recorded which). Some clones in this sample may be carry-over from other donors' samples.

This clone was observed a handful of times. The chain combines TRBV7-6 with TRBJ2-4; D not resolved. The germline V and J ends were trimmed by 4 bases and 13 bases, with 26 bases remaining between them. This CDR3 comprises 16 residues. Germline CDR1 is SGHVS and CDR2 is FNYEAQ. CDR3 DNA sequence: TGTGCCAGCAGCTCCAGACCGGATGCCCACCAAGAGAACCAGTACTTC. Translated: CASSSRPDAHQENQYF.

The chain links TRBV5-1 to TRBJ1-3; D unresolved. The germline gives CDR1 SGHRS, CDR2 YFSETQ. The CDR3 runs 13 residues. Trimming left V 4 bases short and J 4 bases short, with 9 bases between. CDR3 coding DNA: TGCGCCAGCAGCGGGCCTGAGGGAAACACCATATATTTT. Amino acids: CASSGPEGNTIYF. The whole variable domain, remainder taken from reference TRBV5-1 and TRBJ1-3, is KAGVTQTPRYLIKTRGQQVTLSCSPISGHRSVSWYQQTPGQGLQFLFEYFSETQRNKGNFPGRFSGRQFSNSRSEMNVSTLELGDSALYLCASSGPEGNTIYFGEGSWLTVV.

This clone has a count of ten or more. This sequence joins TRBV6-5 and TRBJ2-1; 7 bases match TRBD2. Germline CDR1 and CDR2: MNHEY and SVGAGI. This CDR3 is 14 amino acids long. Trimming at V came to 2 bases and at J to 6 bases, leaving 4 bases not matched to a gene. CDR3 nucleotide sequence: TGTGCCAGCAGTTACGGCAGGGAGGGCAATGAGCAGTTCTTC. Protein: CASSYGREGNEQFF.

Points on this clone: A junction boundary mismatches the germline segment, possibly from a read error. The chain couples TRBV7-8 to TRBJ1-1; D gene uncertain. CDR1 is SGHVS, CDR2 FQNEAQ, per germline. This CDR3 contains 17 residues. CDR3: CASSFCSIDGLNTEAFF. CDR3 in DNA: TGTGCCAGCAGCTTCTGTTCAATCGATGGACTTAACACTGAAGCCTTCTTT.

This clone came up many times. The J gene is TRBJ1-5, the V gene TRBV20-1; 8 positions match TRBD1. J was trimmed by 9 bases and V by 0 bases; bases with no gene match: 10. This CDR3 region has 15 residues. CDR1 and CDR2 (germline): DFQATT, SNEGSKA (reference sequence). CDR3 region: CSARDGQGRNLPQHF. In DNA, the CDR3 is TGCAGTGCTAGAGATGGACAGGGCAGAAACCTGCCCCAGCATTTT.

This rearrangement joins TRBV20-1 to TRBJ2-7; a weak D match, TRBD2 (6 bases). Trimming stripped 6 bases from V and 3 bases from J, with 15 bases between. Germline CDR1 is DFQATT and CDR2 is SNEGSKA (reference sequence). The CDR3 is 13 residues long. The CDR3 reads CSALRGGGYEQYF. As DNA, the CDR3 is TGCAGTGCCCTACGTGGGGGAGGCTACGAGCAGTACTTC.

This clone is medium-sized in the sample. CDR3 loop: CASSGSGTGNTEAFF. The CDR3 bases are TGTGCCAGCAGCGGTTCCGGGACAGGGAACACTGAAGCTTTCTTT. The rearrangement joins TRBV9 to TRBJ1-1; TRBD1 aligns across 8 bases. The length of the CDR3 is 15 residues. J was trimmed by 1 base and V by 3 bases; bases with no gene match: 5. Germline CDR1 is SGDLS and CDR2 is YYNGEE.

This clone came up many times. A single base separates this from a much larger clone, so it may be a read error. The chain combines TRBV6-1 with TRBJ2-7; TRBD2 aligns across 9 bases. Germline loops: CDR1 MNHNS, CDR2 SASEGT. Trimming at V came to 7 bases and at J to 5 bases, leaving 6 bases not matched to a gene. The CDR3 contains 13 residues. DNA of the CDR3: TGTGCCAGCATCCCTCTAGCGGGAAACGAGCAGTACTTC. Protein product: CASIPLAGNEQYF.

This chain uses TRBV6-1 with TRBJ2-7; 11 positions agree with TRBD1. Germline CDR1 MNHNS, CDR2 SASEGT. Trimming removed 6 bases from V and 7 bases from J; junction bases left unmatched: 8. The CDR3 covers 14 residues. CDR3 DNA: TGTGCCAGCAGAGGGGACAGGGGGTCTAGGGAGCAGTACTTC. This sequence encodes CASRGDRGSREQYF.

This clone was picked up many times. V usage is TRBV6-2 or TRBV6-3 and J usage is TRBJ2-4; 11 bases match TRBD2. V trimming: 0 bases; J trimming: 0 bases; junction bases outside the gene matches: 7. Germline assignment: CDR1 MNHEY and CDR2 SVGEGT. CDR3 length: 19 amino acids. The CDR3 DNA sequence: TGTGCCAGCAGTTACTCGGCTCTAGCGGGAGGTGTAGCCAAAAACATTCAGTACTTC. Its protein product is CASSYSALAGGVAKNIQYF.

This clone was counted at least ten times. V usage is TRBV3-1 and J usage is TRBJ2-7; 12 bases map to TRBD2. Germline CDR1 and CDR2: LGHDT and YNNKEL (reference sequence). The length of the CDR3 is 14 residues. V was clipped by 4 bases and J by 4 bases; unmatched bases: 2. CDR3 DNA: TGTGCCAGCAGCCCGACTAGCGGGAGATACGAGCAGTACTTC. Translated: CASSPTSGRYEQYF.

The chain carries TRBV11-2 and TRBJ2-2; the D is unclear. Germline V gene data show CDR1 as SGHAT and CDR2 as FQNNGV. Trimming removed 3 bases at V and 6 bases at J, with 11 bases between. The CDR3 runs to 14 residues. CDR3 DNA sequence: TGTGCCAGCAGCTTGGTAATCGATGCCGGGGAGCTGTTTTTT. It translates to CASSLVIDAGELFF.

At least ten counts were recorded for this clone. This sample includes further DNA sequences coding for the same CDR3. The V call is TRBV11-2, the J call TRBJ1-1; a weak D match, TRBD1 (5 bases). Germline CDR1 SGHAT, CDR2 FQNNGV. This CDR3 has 12 residues. Trimming removed 6 bases from V and 6 bases from J, with 11 bases in between. The CDR3 nucleotides are TGTGCCAGCAGTTCCTTGGGGGCTGAAGCTTTCTTT. Translation gives CASSSLGAEAFF.

At least ten counts were recorded for this clone. The J gene is TRBJ2-5, the V gene TRBV7-2; no clear D. The CDR3 totals 13 residues. The V and J ends lost 6 bases and 5 bases respectively, with 13 bases between them. The germline V gene encodes CDR1 SGHTA and CDR2 FQGNSA. Here the CDR3 DNA reads TGTGCCAGCAGAGAGACCGGGTGGGAGACCCAGTACTTC. Amino acids: CASRETGWETQYF.

This clone was seen repeatedly, ten times or more. The V call is TRBV10-2, the J call TRBJ1-6; D unclear. There are 13 residues in the CDR3. V shed 10 bases and J shed 0 bases, with 7 bases lying between them. Looked up from germline, CDR1 is WSHSY and CDR2 is SAAADI. This CDR3 is CAIRSSYNSPLHF. DNA of the CDR3: TGCGCCATCCGGAGCTCCTATAATTCACCCCTCCACTTT.

The count of this clone is one. The V call is TRBV20-1, the J call TRBJ2-7, with a possible D match to TRBD2 (5 bases). The V gene's germline CDR1 is DFQATT and CDR2 SNEGSKA (reference sequence). CDR3 length: 11 residues. V was cut by 4 bases and J by 3 bases, with 7 bases left in between. The CDR3 DNA reads as TGCAGTGCTATCGGGATCTACGAGCAGTACTTC. Translated: CSAIGIYEQYF.

This clone was counted a single time. The rearrangement uses TRBV20-1 and TRBJ2-7, with D maybe TRBD2 (6 bases). This CDR3 comprises 16 residues. Trimming removed 2 bases from V and 4 bases from J, with 21 bases in between. Germline-derived CDR1 and CDR2 are DFQATT and SNEGSKA (reference sequence). DNA for the CDR3: TGCAGTGCTAGAATTCTGGTTGTGGGAGGCGGATACGAGCAGTACTTC. Its protein is CSARILVVGGGYEQYF.

This clone was seen many times. The chain combines TRBV5-1 with TRBJ1-1; no clear D gene. Germline CDR1 is SGHRS and CDR2 is YFSETQ. This CDR3 has 13 amino acids. Trimming cost V 0 bases and J 1 base, with 4 bases left between them. The CDR3 nucleotides read TGCGCCAGCAGCTTGGGAGCGAACACTGAAGCTTTCTTT. It specifies CASSLGANTEAFF.

This clone has ten or more counts. This chain joins TRBV18 and TRBJ1-3, with a possible D match to TRBD1 (5 bases). Germline V gene lookup returns CDR1 KGHSH and CDR2 LQKENI. V dropped 4 bases and J dropped 0 bases, with 10 bases sitting between them. The CDR3 is made up of 15 amino acids. Here the CDR3 DNA reads TGTGCCAGCTCACTGAGCAGGGACTCTGGAAACACCATATATTTT. Its translation is CASSLSRDSGNTIYF.

This clone was observed a handful of times. The chain combines TRBV5-5 with TRBJ1-1; no clear D. CDR3 length equals 12 residues. V shed 2 bases and J shed 3 bases, with 5 bases lying between them. From germline, CDR1 is SGHKS and CDR2 YYEKEE (reference sequence). The DNA of the CDR3 is TGTGCCAGCAGCTTCGGAGACACTGAAGCTTTCTTT. It codes for CASSFGDTEAFF.

This clone has a count of ten or more. The rearrangement uses TRBV9 and TRBJ2-7, with D tentatively TRBD2 (5 bases). Germline-derived CDR1 and CDR2 are SGDLS and YYNGEE. V was cut by 4 bases and J by 5 bases, with 16 bases left in between. This CDR3 is 14 amino acids long. CDR3 nucleotide sequence: TGTGCCAGCAGCCCCCTCGGGGATACCGACGAGCAGTACTTC. This translates into CASSPLGDTDEQYF.

This clone was seen ten or more times. In the same sample, other DNA sequences code for this CDR3. This sequence joins TRBV19 and TRBJ2-3; D remains unclear. The CDR3 is 12 residues long. Trimming shortened V by 4 bases and J by 5 bases, and 7 bases separated the two germline ends. Germline CDR1 and CDR2: LNHDA and SQIVND (reference sequence). Written as DNA, the CDR3 is TGTGCCAGTAGTAACCAATTAGATACGCAGTATTTT. It specifies CASSNQLDTQYF. Supplemented by reference TRBV19 and TRBJ2-3, the full variable domain reads DGGITQSPKYLFRKEGQNVTLSCEQNLNHDAMYWYRQDPGQGLRLIYYSQIVNDFQKGDIAEGYSVSREKKESFPLTVTSAQKNPTAFYLCASSNQLDTQYFGPGTRLTVL.

This clone turned up a few times. J is TRBJ2-6 and V is TRBV6-2 or TRBV6-3, with 7 bases lining up with TRBD1. V was clipped by 7 bases and J by 0 bases; unmatched bases: 12. This CDR3 region has 18 residues. Germline-derived CDR1 and CDR2 are MNHEY and SVGEGT. The CDR3 DNA follows: TGTGCCAGCAACCCCCGGACAGGCCGACTCTCTGGGGCCAACGTCCTGACTTTC. It translates to CASNPRTGRLSGANVLTF.